The 27 T cell receptor beta chains given below trace back to one sample, sequenced in a study of T-cell memory formation after mild COVID-19. TCRdb ran MiXCR on the 5' RACE reads and lists one entry per CDR3 protein. The repertoire holds 350,000 or so distinct CDR3 sequences, with 20% to 25% as singletons. Sequencing used PBMCs or a T cell subset sorted from them (not recorded which). The receptors were gathered from a young man who had mild COVID-19 (a few samples of this study predate the infection). Cell type and time point are not known.

The chain is built from TRBV5-6 and TRBJ2-2; D gene unclear. This CDR3 is built from 15 residues. Germline CDR1 is SGHDT and CDR2 is YYEEEE. The V end was cut by 1 base, the J end by 0 bases, with 7 bases between. The CDR3 is CASSLPGPNTGELFF. The CDR3 DNA sequence: TGTGCCAGCAGCTTGCCGGGCCCGAACACCGGGGAGCTGTTTTTT.

In this sample, this clonotype turned up many times. This chain links TRBV7-8 with TRBJ2-3; D could derive from TRBD1 or TRBD2 (5 bases each). V was clipped by 0 bases and J by 12 bases, with 16 bases between them. The CDR3 has 14 amino acids. Germline values: CDR1 SGHVS, CDR2 FQNEAQ. In DNA form, the CDR3 reads TGTGCCAGCAGCTTAGCAGGGACGGAGAGGCCTCAGTATTTT. Protein sequence: CASSLAGTERPQYF.

The chain couples TRBV28 to TRBJ1-2; 7 bases align to TRBD1. Germline assignment: CDR1 MDHEN and CDR2 SYDVKM. Trimming removed 6 bases from V and 8 bases from J; junction bases left unmatched: 15. CDR3 length equals 15 residues. This CDR3 reads CASSPPPTGRGGYTF. CDR3 sequence (DNA): TGTGCCAGCAGCCCCCCCCCGACAGGGAGGGGCGGCTACACCTTC.

The J gene is TRBJ1-2, the V gene TRBV4-2, with 9 bases matching TRBD1. The CDR3 runs to 17 residues. J lost 8 bases, V lost 0 bases, and 13 bases had no gene match. From germline, CDR1 is LGHNA and CDR2 YNFKEQ. The CDR3 loop is CASSQDPPMGQGIGYTF. The CDR3 region has the DNA TGTGCCAGCAGCCAAGATCCACCGATGGGACAGGGAATAGGCTACACCTTC.

This clonotype has only a few counts. The chain joins TRBV25-1 to TRBJ1-5, with D tentatively TRBD1 (6 bases). V lost 2 bases and J 6 bases, leaving 17 bases between the germline ends. The length of the CDR3 is 16 residues. Germline CDR1 reads MGHDK; CDR2 reads SYGVNS. CDR3 bases: TGTGCCAGCAGTGAAATGGACAGCGAGACGGGTCAGCCCCAGCATTTT. The encoded protein is CASSEMDSETGQPQHF.

The genes are TRBV6-2 or TRBV6-3 and TRBJ2-5, with 13 positions matching TRBD2. V shed 4 bases, J shed 5 bases, and the junction held 4 bases outside the gene matches. Germline lookup yields CDR1 MNHEY and CDR2 SVGEGT. This CDR3 has 15 residues. CDR3 protein: CASSSGLAGSETQYF. In DNA form, the CDR3 reads TGTGCCAGCAGTTCGGGACTAGCGGGGTCTGAGACCCAGTACTTC.

This clonotype turned up a few times. The chain uses TRBV5-6 and TRBJ2-1; no clear D gene. Trimming took off 0 bases at V and 8 bases at J, with 9 bases between the two ends. Looked up from germline, CDR1 is SGHDT and CDR2 is YYEEEE. This CDR3 has 13 amino acids. The CDR3 DNA reads TGTGCCAGCAGCTTGGAGGTCGGCGATGAGCAGTTCTTC. It codes for CASSLEVGDEQFF.

This clonotype was picked up a small number of times. This chain joins TRBV4-1 and TRBJ1-5; D is unclear. Per germline, CDR1 MGHRA and CDR2 YSYEKL. V dropped 3 bases and J dropped 5 bases, with 14 bases sitting between them. CDR3 length equals 15 residues. The CDR3 coding sequence is TGCGCCAGCAGCCAGGCCGACTTGGCTGATCAGCCCCAGCATTTT. The encoded protein is CASSQADLADQPQHF.

This clonotype was detected a few times. This chain links TRBV4-2 with TRBJ1-2; no clear D. The CDR3 totals 12 residues. V shed 0 bases and J shed 7 bases, with 6 bases lying between them. CDR1 and CDR2 from the germline V gene are LGHNA and YNFKEQ. CDR3 in DNA: TGTGCCAGCAGCCAAGAATGGGCTGGCTACACCTTC. This codes for CASSQEWAGYTF.

V is TRBV4-1 and J is TRBJ1-1, with 8 bases aligning to TRBD1. Germline assignment: CDR1 MGHRA and CDR2 YSYEKL. This CDR3 is built from 15 residues. V lost 4 bases and J lost 0; bases outside the gene matches: 4. CDR3 nucleotides: TGCGCCAGCAGCCCTTGGACAGGGCTGAACACTGAAGCTTTCTTT. Protein product: CASSPWTGLNTEAFF.

In this sample, this clonotype turned up a few times. This chain connects TRBV25-1 to TRBJ2-5; 8 bases fit TRBD1. Germline V lookup: CDR1 MGHDK, CDR2 SYGVNS. J gave up 5 bases and V 3 bases, and 5 bases lay outside the gene matches. The CDR3 has 14 amino acids. CDR3 sequence reads: CASSDKTGGETQYF. The DNA of the CDR3 is TGTGCCAGCAGTGACAAAACAGGGGGTGAGACCCAGTACTTC.

V and J are TRBV7-2 and TRBJ2-7; the D gene is possibly TRBD1 (5 bases). The CDR3 consists of 12 residues. V dropped 1 base and J dropped 8 bases, with 9 bases sitting between them. Germline V CDR1 and CDR2: SGHTA, FQGNSA. The CDR3 DNA reads as TGTGCCAGCAGCTTAGGACAGCCAAAGCAGTACTTC. This encodes CASSLGQPKQYF.

The chain joins TRBV5-1 to TRBJ2-2, with 8 bases aligning to TRBD1. Per the germline V gene, CDR1 is SGHRS and CDR2 is YFSETQ. Losses at the gene ends were 1 base for V and 4 bases for J; bases not matched to a gene: 6. CDR3 length: 16 amino acids. CDR3 region: CASSLTGQGGTGELFF. CDR3 sequence (DNA): TGCGCCAGCAGCTTGACTGGACAGGGTGGCACCGGGGAGCTGTTTTTT.

The chain carries TRBV6-5 and TRBJ2-7, with D perhaps TRBD1 or TRBD2 (5 bases each). Trimming removed 2 bases at V and 2 bases at J, with 10 bases between. Per germline, CDR1 MNHEY and CDR2 SVGAGI. The CDR3 consists of 14 residues. CDR3 bases: TGTGCCAGCAGTTACGGGGACGGAGCCTACGAGCAGTACTTC. Residues: CASSYGDGAYEQYF.

This rearrangement joins TRBV5-6 to TRBJ2-7; unclear D gene. Germline values: CDR1 SGHDT, CDR2 YYEEEE. This CDR3 has 12 residues. V was pared by 4 bases and J by 6 bases, with 11 bases between. As DNA, the CDR3 is TGTGCCAGCAGCAAATACGGGTTCGAGCAGTACTTC. This encodes CASSKYGFEQYF.

This clonotype was seen a handful of times. The CDR3 DNA reads as TGTGCCAGCAGCTTTGGTGGGGTATCTGCTGGAAACACCATATATTTT. It specifies CASSFGGVSAGNTIYF. The rearrangement links TRBV7-2 to TRBJ1-3, with unresolved D. CDR1 and CDR2 from the germline V gene are SGHTA and FQGNSA. This CDR3 contains 16 residues. V shed 3 bases and J shed 2 bases, with 14 bases lying between them.

The chain carries TRBV5-1 and TRBJ2-7; 10 bases are shared with TRBD1. Germline V gives CDR1 SGHRS, CDR2 YFSETQ. V trimming: 4 bases; J trimming: 7 bases; junction bases outside the gene matches: 5. There are 13 residues in the CDR3. CDR3 nucleotide sequence: TGCGCCAGCAGCGGGACAGGGGCTGGAGAGCAGTACGTC. This gives the protein CASSGTGAGEQYV.

There are a few counts of this clonotype. This sequence joins TRBV7-2 and TRBJ2-7; 9 bases are a match to TRBD1. With V trimmed by 5 bases and J by 0 bases, 11 bases remained unmatched. This CDR3 has 17 amino acids. The germline V gene has CDR1 SGHTA and CDR2 FQGNSA. The CDR3 is CASSPTGGQGFSYEQYF. CDR3 nucleotides: TGTGCCAGCAGCCCCACCGGGGGACAGGGCTTCTCCTACGAGCAGTACTTC.

The CDR3 protein is CASSYRDRRSYAFF. The CDR3 region has the DNA TGTGCCAGCAGCTACCGGGACAGACGTTCCTATGCTTTCTTT. The genes are TRBV3-1 and TRBJ1-1; 7 nucleotides align to TRBD1. Germline V gene sequence: CDR1 LGHDT, CDR2 YNNKEL (reference sequence). The V and J ends lost 5 bases and 11 bases, in that order; junction bases with no gene match: 14. The CDR3 contains 14 residues. The entire variable domain, with the rest obtained from reference TRBV3-1 and TRBJ1-1, is as follows: DTAVSQTPKYLVTQMGNDKSIKCEQNLGHDTMYWYKQDSKKFLKIMFSYNNKELIINETVPNRFSPKSPDKAHLNLHINSLELGDSAVYFCASSYRDRRSYAFFGQGTRLTVV.

This clonotype was recorded many times. This chain joins TRBV7-6 and TRBJ2-2; 7 positions agree with TRBD2. V shed 3 bases and J 0 bases; nucleotides not matched to a gene: 4. Germline values: CDR1 SGHVS, CDR2 FNYEAQ. The CDR3 has 16 residues. CDR3 coding DNA: TGTGCCAGCAGCTTGGGACTATCTGCGAACACCGGGGAGCTGTTTTTT. Translated, it gives CASSLGLSANTGELFF.

The V and J genes are TRBV11-2 and TRBJ2-1; unclear D gene. CDR3 size: 15 residues. CDR1 and CDR2 from the germline V gene are SGHAT and FQNNGV. V was shortened by 2 bases and J by 6 bases, with 14 bases between the two germline ends. CDR3: CASSLLGGVRNEQFF. The CDR3 DNA sequence: TGTGCCAGCAGCTTATTGGGCGGAGTCCGCAATGAGCAGTTCTTC.

In this sample, this clonotype turned up a few times. The rearrangement uses TRBV7-9 and TRBJ2-1, with unresolved D. The germline V gene has CDR1 SEHNR and CDR2 FQNEAQ (reference sequence). Trimming removed 6 bases from V and 6 bases from J, with 15 bases in between. The CDR3 is 14 residues long. CDR3 in DNA: TGTGCCAGCAGTCCGGGCCCCCTTCTCAATGAGCAGTTCTTC. Amino acids: CASSPGPLLNEQFF.

The CDR3 sequence: CASSFGTGTGYTF. CDR3 DNA sequence: TGTGCCAGCAGCTTCGGGACAGGGACCGGCTACACCTTC. The rearrangement uses TRBV5-5 and TRBJ1-2; 9 nucleotides agree with TRBD1. The CDR3 length is 13 residues. Germline V gene data show CDR1 as SGHKS and CDR2 as YYEKEE (reference sequence). V lost 2 bases and J lost 8; bases outside the gene matches: 4. The entire variable domain, with the rest obtained from reference TRBV5-5 and TRBJ1-2, is as follows: DAGVTQSPTHLIKTRGQQVTLRCSPISGHKSVSWYQQVLGQGPQFIFQYYEKEERGRGNFPDRFSARQFPNYSSELNVNALLLGDSALYLCASSFGTGTGYTFGSGTRLTVV.

This clonotype has only a few counts. V is TRBV29-1 and J is TRBJ2-7; no clear D gene. The CDR3 loop spans 15 amino acids. Germline loops: CDR1 SQVTM, CDR2 ANQGSEA. Trimming stripped 5 bases from V and 3 bases from J, with 20 bases between. CDR3 nucleotides: TGCAGCGTTACCACACCAAATCCCGGCGGCTACGAGCAGTACGTC. Translated: CSVTTPNPGGYEQYV.

This clonotype was observed a few times. The V gene is TRBV27, the J gene TRBJ2-1; 8 positions match TRBD2. There are 14 residues in the CDR3. The germline V gene has CDR1 MNHEY and CDR2 SMNVEV (reference sequence). Trimming at V came to 6 bases and at J to 6 bases, leaving 7 bases not matched to a gene. As DNA, the CDR3 is TGTGCCAGCAGCACCGGGGGGGGCCGCAATGAGCAGTTCTTC. Translation gives CASSTGGGRNEQFF.

This clonotype was counted many times. J is TRBJ1-1 and V is TRBV18; D may be TRBD1 (6 bases). Germline V gives CDR1 KGHSH, CDR2 LQKENI. The V end was cut by 0 bases, the J end by 7 bases, with 27 bases between. The length of the CDR3 is 19 residues. CDR3 sequence reads: CASSPPLVYREWGDYEAFF. The DNA of the CDR3 is TGTGCCAGCTCACCACCGTTGGTTTACAGGGAGTGGGGGGATTATGAAGCTTTCTTT.

The chain couples TRBV4-2 to TRBJ2-7; D possibly uses TRBD1 or TRBD2 (5 bases each). Trimming removed 1 base at V and 5 bases at J, with 18 bases between. Germline CDR1 and CDR2: LGHNA and YNFKEQ. The CDR3 contains 16 residues. CDR3 loop: CASSQAALEGNHEQYF. CDR3 nucleotide sequence: TGTGCCAGCAGCCAAGCGGCCTTAGAGGGGAACCACGAGCAGTACTTC.